Following are 6 T cell receptor beta chains from one sample sequenced in a study of cytomegalovirus exposure and HLA in healthy donors. The PCR used 60 Vbeta and 13 Jbeta primers. Repertoires were generated with immunoSEQ multiplex PCR, while TCRdb's copy carries only in-frame clones and drops some. The sample carries about 150,000 clones, roughly four fifths recorded once. The sequenced sample was PBMCs. The source is a female donor in good health and CMV-seropositive.

The gene calls are TRBV19 and TRBJ2-2; 12 bases match TRBD1. Trimming took 7 bases from V and 7 from J; bases not matched to a gene: 13. Germline V CDR1 and CDR2: LNHDA, SQIVND (reference sequence). The length of the CDR3 is 17 residues. This CDR3 reads CASTHLSGTGGFGELFF. The CDR3 DNA reads TGTGCCAGTACCCACCTATCCGGGACAGGGGGCTTCGGGGAGCTGTTTTTT.

V and J are TRBV7-7 and TRBJ2-1, with 7 positions matching TRBD1. V dropped 2 bases and J dropped 10; count of bases not matched to a gene: 5. CDR3 length: 13 residues. Germline-derived CDR1 and CDR2 are SSHAT and FNYEAQ (reference sequence). The CDR3, as DNA: TGTGCCAGCAGCTTACTTCGGGGACAGGAGCAGTTCTTC. It yields the protein CASSLLRGQEQFF.

V usage is TRBV7-9 and J usage is TRBJ1-1; no clear D. The CDR3 covers 13 residues. V was cut by 1 base and J by 3 bases, with 6 bases left in between. The germline V gene encodes CDR1 SEHNR and CDR2 FQNEAQ (reference sequence). This CDR3 is CASSLDRDTEAFF. CDR3 nucleotide sequence: TGTGCCAGCAGCTTAGACAGAGACACTGAAGCTTTCTTT.

This clone was recorded only once. The chain recombines TRBV12-5 with TRBJ2-7; 11 nucleotides match TRBD2. Germline lookup yields CDR1 LGHNT and CDR2 FRNRAP. Germline trimming cut 0 bases from V and 5 bases from J; bases unmatched to any gene: 6. The CDR3 loop spans 16 amino acids. The CDR3 here is CASGLVVAGGPNEQYF. The CDR3 DNA is TGTGCTAGTGGTTTGGTAGTAGCGGGAGGGCCGAACGAGCAGTACTTC.

Remarks on this clone: Its ends do not fully match the called genes, so a read error is possible. The gene calls are TRBV7-9 and TRBJ2-5; 9 nucleotides agree with TRBD1. The CDR3 runs 14 residues. Germline CDR1 reads SEHNR; CDR2 reads FQNEAQ (reference sequence). The CDR3 DNA reads TGTTCCAGCAGCTTAGTTCCGGACAGGGGAGGGTTCGACTTC. Its protein product is CSSSLVPDRGGFDF.

The chain joins TRBV7-2 to TRBJ2-3, with TRBD1 as a possible D gene (5 bases). The CDR3 has 12 residues. Germline V lookup: CDR1 SGHTA, CDR2 FQGNSA. V was clipped by 0 bases and J by 10 bases, with 8 bases between them. CDR3 protein: CASSLAGRAQYF. CDR3 DNA: TGTGCCAGCAGCTTAGCGGGGCGTGCGCAGTATTTT.